This T cell receptor (beta chain) was recorded in a study of blood T cell repertoires in COVID-19. Study summary: The study drew acute and convalescent COVID-19 samples from the United States, Italy and Spain. T cells, B-cell-depleted T cells, or PBMCs provided the cDNA or gDNA that served as material.

Original data processing: Reference gene primer amplification gave estimated nucleated cell counts. Some clones are missing from TCRdb's copy, which holds only in-frame ones; the method was immunoSEQ multiplex PCR. The V and J calls and clone size come from that table; D and trimming were worked out from the DNA. The table has about 31,000 clones, 91% seen once. There are a few counts of this clone. Deletions cut 1 base from V and 4 bases from J, with 15 bases between. CDR1 is SGHAT and CDR2 is FQNNGV in the germline V gene. The CDR3 consists of 16 residues. The sequenced material came from peripheral blood. The chain combines TRBV11-2 with TRBJ2-3; D possibly corresponds to TRBD2 (6 bases). The TCR was taken from a man in his sixties with acute or convalescent COVID-19. The CDR3 loop reads CASSLVANGGSDTQYF. The CDR3 DNA follows: TGTGCCAGCAGCTTAGTGGCAAATGGGGGGTCAGATACGCAGTATTTT.